Following are 17 T cell receptor beta chains from one sample sequenced in a study of cytomegalovirus exposure and HLA in healthy donors (dated by TCRdb to the late 2010s). Library prep was done by the immunoSEQ multiplex PCR assay. A mixture of 60 forward primers for TCR Vbeta segments and 13 reverse primers for TCR Jbeta segments was used in the multiplex PCR. TCRdb limited this immuneACCESS table to in-frame rearrangements with V and J called. A share of clones is missing; checked studies link under half to unresolved V genes, and the rest is unexplained. The table for this sample lists more than 150,000 clones; roughly 80% of them were counted only once. Clones ranked in the top ten supply about 5.6% of the sample. The sample taken for sequencing was PBMCs. All receptors come from a woman younger than 45 in good health and CMV-seropositive.

As to this clone: A junction end diverges from the germline sequence, so it may reflect a read error. The V call is TRBV11-2, the J call TRBJ2-7, with D tentatively TRBD2 (5 bases). This CDR3 region has 9 residues. The germline V gene encodes CDR1 SGHAT and CDR2 FQNNGV. The CDR3 DNA reads as TGTGCCAGCAGCCCCCCGGAGGACTTC. Translated, it gives CASSPPEDF.

This clone was observed a handful of times. This chain connects TRBV4-1 to TRBJ2-1; 7 bases are a match to TRBD1. Looked up from germline, CDR1 is MGHRA and CDR2 is YSYEKL. Trimming cost V 3 bases and J 6 bases; bases outside gene matches: 14. This CDR3 has 17 residues. The CDR3 region is CASSHSSTASGGNEQFF. The CDR3 DNA follows: TGCGCCAGCAGCCACTCCTCTACTGCGTCAGGGGGCAATGAGCAGTTCTTC.

A remark on this clone: This is likely a read error, given that the CDR3 carries no conserved phenylalanine or tryptophan at its end. The chain couples TRBV11-2 to TRBJ2-7; tentative D call: TRBD1 (6 bases). Trimming pared 0 bases from V and 2 bases from J, leaving 11 bases between. The CDR3 runs 15 residues. In germline, CDR1 is SGHAT, CDR2 FQNNGV. The chain's CDR3 is CASSLEGGRTYEQYL. CDR3 coding DNA: TGTGCCAGCAGCTTAGAAGGGGGACGCACCTACGAGCAGTACCTC.

This clone appeared a single time. At one end, the junction sequence differs from germline, possibly due to a read error. This chain links TRBV18 with TRBJ1-5; perhaps TRBD1 as D (5 bases). The CDR3 runs 17 residues. Germline assignment: CDR1 KGHSH and CDR2 LQKENI. The CDR3 spells CVSSYRQWSTQNQPQHF. As DNA, the CDR3 is TGTGTCAGCTCATATCGACAGTGGAGCACCCAGAATCAGCCCCAGCATTTT.

This chain joins TRBV5-1 and TRBJ2-7; 7 bases line up with TRBD1. Germline V lookup: CDR1 SGHRS, CDR2 YFSETQ. The CDR3 runs 14 residues. V lost 4 bases, J lost 2 bases, and 6 bases stayed unmatched. This CDR3 reads CASSPRDSAYEQYF. CDR3 bases: TGCGCCAGCAGCCCTAGGGACAGCGCCTACGAGCAGTACTTC.

V and J are TRBV6-5 and TRBJ2-5, with D possibly being TRBD1 (6 bases). The V gene's germline CDR1 is MNHEY and CDR2 SVGAGI. V was shortened by 7 bases and J by 3 bases, with 12 bases between the two germline ends. CDR3 length equals 13 residues. CDR3 protein: CASTRDTEETQYF. The DNA for the CDR3 is TGTGCCAGCACCCGGGACACCGAAGAGACCCAGTACTTC.

In the case of this clone: Compared with germline, one end of the junction differs, possibly owing to a read error. The rearrangement uses TRBV28 and TRBJ2-7; D is possibly TRBD1 (8 bases). Germline V gene lookup returns CDR1 MDHEN and CDR2 SYDVKM. The CDR3 runs to 17 residues. CDR3: CASSPLFGGDRSYKQYF. CDR3 coding DNA: TGTGCCAGCAGTCCTCTGTTTGGGGGGGACAGGTCCTACAAGCAGTACTTC.

This chain uses TRBV2 with TRBJ2-1, with D perhaps matching TRBD2 (6 bases). Germline assignment: CDR1 SNHLY and CDR2 FYNNEI. Deletions cut 2 bases from V and 2 bases from J, with 10 bases between. The CDR3 loop spans 15 amino acids. For the CDR3, the DNA is TGTGCCAGCAGTGAATCAGCGGGTACCTACAATGAGCAGTTCTTC. This sequence encodes CASSESAGTYNEQFF.

The rearrangement joins TRBV27 to TRBJ2-2; D is uncertain. The CDR3 totals 14 residues. CDR1 is MNHEY, CDR2 SMNVEV, per germline (reference sequence). Trimming stripped 5 bases from V and 1 base from J, with 8 bases between. The CDR3 here is CASSPLENTGELFF. CDR3 DNA sequence: TGTGCCAGCAGTCCCCTAGAGAACACCGGGGAGCTGTTTTTT.

V gene TRBV2 combines with J gene TRBJ1-2; no definite D call. Deletions cut 7 bases from V and 3 bases from J, with 18 bases between. The CDR3 totals 15 residues. From germline, CDR1 is SNHLY and CDR2 FYNNEI. This chain's CDR3 is CASTPRGGIDYGYTF. In DNA form, the CDR3 reads TGTGCCAGCACCCCTCGTGGAGGGATAGACTATGGCTACACCTTC.

The rearrangement joins TRBV6-5 to TRBJ1-2; TRBD1 agrees at 11 bases. The CDR3 is made up of 16 amino acids. CDR1 is MNHEY and CDR2 is SVGAGI in the germline V gene. The J segment lost 6 bases and the V segment lost 0 bases, leaving 6 bases of the junction unmatched. CDR3 coding DNA: TGTGCCAGCAGTTACTCCTGGCAGGACAGGGGGCATGGCTACACCTTC. Encoded protein: CASSYSWQDRGHGYTF.

To note about this clone: This sample includes further DNA sequences coding for the same CDR3. The chain is built from TRBV5-1 and TRBJ2-2, with a tentative D call TRBD2 (6 bases). This CDR3 is 18 amino acids long. V was pared by 0 bases and J by 8 bases, with 23 bases between. Germline V CDR1 and CDR2: SGHRS, YFSETQ. The CDR3 here is CASSLEPGLPTPTGELFF. CDR3 in DNA: TGCGCCAGCAGCTTGGAACCGGGACTGCCTACCCCTACTGGGGAGCTGTTTTTT.

The chain joins TRBV4-1 to TRBJ1-2; D unclear. The CDR3 is 15 residues long. Trimming removed 0 bases at V and 2 bases at J, with 10 bases between. Per germline, CDR1 MGHRA and CDR2 YSYEKL. The CDR3: CASSQDQRGNYGYTF. The DNA of the CDR3 is TGCGCCAGCAGCCAAGATCAACGGGGAAACTATGGCTACACCTTC.

The chain couples TRBV25-1 to TRBJ1-5, with a tentative D call TRBD1 (5 bases). The CDR3 runs 12 residues. Germline values: CDR1 MGHDK, CDR2 SYGVNS. Trimming left V 7 bases short and J 4 bases short, with 8 bases between. CDR3 protein: CASTQGNQPQHF. CDR3 sequence (DNA): TGTGCCAGCACCCAGGGAAATCAGCCCCAGCATTTT.

V gene TRBV6-6 combines with J gene TRBJ1-2; the D is unclear. Germline assignment: CDR1 MNHNY and CDR2 SVGAGI (reference sequence). The CDR3 covers 13 residues. V lost 5 bases, J lost 8 bases, and 15 bases lay in between. The CDR3 DNA is TGTGCCAGCAGTCCCCTCGGGTTTGGCGGCTACACCTTC. This encodes CASSPLGFGGYTF.

This clone was seen once. This chain uses TRBV6-1 with TRBJ2-7; TRBD2 matches at 9 bases. V shed 6 bases, J shed 2 bases, and the junction held 8 bases outside the gene matches. Germline-derived CDR1 and CDR2 are MNHNS and SASEGT. The CDR3 length is 15 residues. CDR3 nucleotide sequence: TGTGCCAGCAGAGAATCCGGGACTAGCCCCTACGAGCAGTACTTC. Amino acids: CASRESGTSPYEQYF.

The chain's CDR3 is CASSQGGYEQYF. The CDR3 nucleotides read TGTGCCAGCAGCCAAGGGGGCTACGAGCAGTACTTC. The genes are TRBV4-2 and TRBJ2-5; D ambiguous. The DNA end is more similar to TRBJ2-7, so the J call may be wrong. Germline values: CDR1 LGHNA, CDR2 YNFKEQ. This CDR3 comprises 12 residues.